The 17 T cell receptor beta chains below all came from one sample that was sequenced in a study of T-cell memory formation after mild COVID-19. TCRdb itself ran the 5' RACE reads through MiXCR, one entry per CDR3 protein. The table lists fewer than 600,000 distinct CDR3 sequences, about a fifth of them singletons. Sample: PBMCs or a T cell subset sorted from them (not recorded which). Receptors originate from an adult woman who had mild COVID-19 (a few samples of this study predate the infection). Cell type and time point are not known.

The genes are TRBV7-9 and TRBJ2-5; no clear D. The V end was cut by 5 bases, the J end by 0 bases, with 10 bases between. Germline-derived CDR1 and CDR2 are SEHNR and FQNEAQ (reference sequence). The CDR3 is made up of 14 amino acids. This CDR3 reads CASSHGRDQETQYF. CDR3 nucleotides: TGTGCCAGCAGCCACGGACGGGACCAAGAGACCCAGTACTTC.

The chain uses TRBV19 and TRBJ2-2; the match to TRBD1 covers 10 bases. Germline CDR1 reads LNHDA; CDR2 reads SQIVND (reference sequence). V was clipped by 6 bases and J by 4 bases; unmatched bases: 2. The CDR3 has 14 residues. CDR3 sequence: CASRDRGSTGELFF. CDR3 nucleotides: TGTGCCAGTAGGGACAGGGGGAGCACCGGGGAGCTGTTTTTT.

The rearrangement links TRBV7-8 to TRBJ2-6, with D tentatively TRBD2 (5 bases). CDR1 and CDR2 (germline): SGHVS, FQNEAQ. The CDR3 is 19 amino acids. V lost 0 bases and J 0 bases, leaving 15 bases between the germline ends. In nucleotides, the CDR3 is TGTGCCAGCAGCTTAGCGATTGACACCCGGGGCTCTGGGGCCAACGTCCTGACTTTC. This codes for CASSLAIDTRGSGANVLTF.

V gene TRBV20-1 combines with J gene TRBJ2-1, with D maybe TRBD1 (6 bases). Germline values: CDR1 DFQATT, CDR2 SNEGSKA (reference sequence). The V and J ends lost 8 bases and 9 bases respectively, with 14 bases between them. The CDR3 is made up of 11 amino acids. The CDR3: CSRPGASEQFF. The CDR3 region has the DNA TGCAGTCGTCCAGGGGCGAGTGAGCAGTTCTTC.

The chain links TRBV24-1 to TRBJ2-1; the D is unclear. Trimming cost V 3 bases and J 0 bases, with 17 bases left between them. The CDR3 is 18 residues long. Germline lookup yields CDR1 KGHDR and CDR2 SFDVKD. CDR3 in amino acids: CATSDPNSKGSSYNEQFF. Written as DNA, the CDR3 is TGTGCCACCAGTGATCCAAATTCCAAGGGCAGCTCCTACAATGAGCAGTTCTTC.

In nucleotides, the CDR3 is TGCAGTGCAGTCACGGGGGGCCACTCACCCCTCCACTTT. Protein product: CSAVTGGHSPLHF. The genes are TRBV20-1 and TRBJ1-6; D might be TRBD1 (6 bases). The germline gives CDR1 DFQATT, CDR2 SNEGSKA (reference sequence). The CDR3 runs 13 residues. Trimming took off 6 bases at V and 10 bases at J, with 16 bases between the two ends.

J is TRBJ2-1 and V is TRBV7-8, with D perhaps matching TRBD1 or TRBD2 (9 bases each). This CDR3 has 22 amino acids. Germline CDR1 reads SGHVS; CDR2 reads FQNEAQ. V was trimmed by 6 bases and J by 6 bases, leaving 39 bases between them. The CDR3 coding sequence is TGTGCCAGCAGATATTTGCAAGGACAGGGGATGGCGCGGGAGGGCCGGAGCAATGAGCAGTTCTTC. It yields the protein CASRYLQGQGMAREGRSNEQFF.

This clonotype was recorded a few times. The rearrangement joins TRBV12-3 or TRBV12-4 to TRBJ2-7, with D possibly matching TRBD2 (6 bases). There are 13 residues in the CDR3. V lost 4 bases to trimming and J lost 3 bases, with 10 bases between them. The CDR3, as DNA: TGTGCCAGCAGTTCCGGGGGTTACTACGAGCAGTACTTC. This gives the protein CASSSGGYYEQYF.

As DNA, the CDR3 is TGTGCCAGCAGTGGCCTGGACAGATCCATTCAGCCCCAGCATTTT. It codes for CASSGLDRSIQPQHF. The chain joins TRBV12-3 or TRBV12-4 to TRBJ1-5; maybe TRBD1 (6 bases). The ends were cut back, 5 bases at V and 6 bases at J, with 17 bases in the middle. This CDR3 contains 15 residues.

This chain uses TRBV7-9 with TRBJ2-1, with TRBD1 as a possible D gene (5 bases). Germline V gene data show CDR1 as SEHNR and CDR2 as FQNEAQ (reference sequence). The CDR3 length is 13 residues. Trimming removed 2 bases at V and 8 bases at J, with 10 bases between. The CDR3, as DNA: TGTGCCAGCAGCTTAAATGCCAGGGATGAGCAGTTCTTC. Its translation: CASSLNARDEQFF.

This clonotype was counted between two and nine times. The chain links TRBV5-1 to TRBJ2-2; 8 bases are a match to TRBD1. The junction had 5 bases not matched to a gene; V was cut back by 0 bases and J by 4 bases. The CDR3 has 16 residues. Looked up from germline, CDR1 is SGHRS and CDR2 is YFSETQ. CDR3: CASSLVDGQGTGELFF. The CDR3 region has the DNA TGCGCCAGCAGCTTGGTGGACGGACAGGGCACCGGGGAGCTGTTTTTT.

The CDR3 region is CASSQSRDRRPGANVLTF. The CDR3 bases are TGTGCCAGCAGTCAGAGCCGGGACAGAAGACCTGGGGCCAACGTCCTGACTTTC. This chain links TRBV7-9 with TRBJ2-6, with 7 bases aligning to TRBD1. Trimming cost V 6 bases and J 2 bases; bases outside gene matches: 13. Germline CDR1 reads SEHNR; CDR2 reads FQNEAQ (reference sequence). The CDR3 spans 18 residues. Full variable domain (missing parts from reference TRBV7-9 and TRBJ2-6): DTGVSQNPRHKITKRGQNVTFRCDPISEHNRLYWYRQTLGQGPEFLTYFQNEAQLEKSRLLSDRFSAERPKGSFSTLEIQRTEQGDSAMYLCASSQSRDRRPGANVLTFGAGSRLTVL.

In its sample, this clonotype was seen a few times. J is TRBJ2-2 and V is TRBV5-1, with unresolved D. CDR1 is SGHRS, CDR2 YFSETQ, per germline. Trimming removed 0 bases from V and 4 bases from J, with 16 bases in between. This CDR3 contains 17 residues. CDR3 loop: CASSLETAPWFTGELFF. The CDR3, as DNA: TGCGCCAGCAGCTTGGAAACCGCTCCGTGGTTCACCGGGGAGCTGTTTTTT.

The chain recombines TRBV29-1 with TRBJ2-1; 8 positions agree with TRBD2. With 6 bases clipped from V and 0 bases from J, the junction kept 4 bases outside the gene matches. The CDR3 has 14 amino acids. Germline lookup yields CDR1 SQVTM and CDR2 ANQGSEA. CDR3: CSVRGGSSYNEQFF. The CDR3 nucleotides read TGCAGCGTGCGCGGGGGGAGCTCCTACAATGAGCAGTTCTTC.

The chain links TRBV18 to TRBJ2-7; D not resolved. This CDR3 has 13 residues. V lost 0 bases, J lost 4 bases, and 7 bases lay in between. In germline, CDR1 is KGHSH, CDR2 LQKENI. The CDR3 bases are TGTGCCAGCTCACCACCTACTGATTACGAGCAGTACTTC. Translation: CASSPPTDYEQYF.

This clonotype was picked up many times. The J gene is TRBJ2-5, the V gene TRBV7-9; TRBD1 might be the D (6 bases). The CDR3 is made up of 13 amino acids. Germline V gene lookup returns CDR1 SEHNR and CDR2 FQNEAQ (reference sequence). The V end lost 6 bases, the J end lost 1 base, and 9 bases lay between the germline ends. The DNA of the CDR3 is TGTGCCAGCAGAGTAGGGGGCCAAGAGACCCAGTACTTC. It translates to CASRVGGQETQYF.

The V gene is TRBV27, the J gene TRBJ2-1; TRBD2 is a possible D gene (6 bases). The CDR3 runs to 13 residues. Trimming shortened V by 5 bases and J by 3 bases, and 8 bases separated the two germline ends. Germline assignment: CDR1 MNHEY and CDR2 SMNVEV (reference sequence). The CDR3 here is CASSEGGYNEQFF. The CDR3 bases are TGTGCCAGCAGTGAGGGAGGCTACAATGAGCAGTTCTTC.